This T cell receptor (beta chain) was recovered during a study of shared clonotypes between healthy human individuals. Produced via immunoSEQ multiplex PCR; TCRdb's table is partial and in-frame only. The table has about 2.4 million clones, 80% to 95% seen once; the top ten hold 0.36%. Remarks on this clone: What it binds is not known.

CDR1 MNHNS and CDR2 SASEGT come from the germline V gene. CDR3 size: 14 residues. V was cut by 5 bases and J by 3 bases, with 13 bases left in between. Study results and limitations: Enrolling few donors narrowed the genetic and exposure-history diversity that was represented. Estimated richness values were generally larger in naive subsets than in memory subsets. Sharing across four donors was highest in naive CD4 (around 5%) and lowest in memory CD8 (around 0.4%).

Sequencing was done on a sample of naive CD4+ T cells from PBMCs. Subset denoted: CD45RA+ positively selected. The sequence came from a young man in good health. Some clones in this sample may be carry-over from other donors' samples. The V and J genes are TRBV6-1 and TRBJ2-5, with D possibly being TRBD1 (5 bases). Here the CDR3 reads CASSRTRREETQYF. The DNA for the CDR3 is TGTGCCAGCAGTCGGACAAGAAGAGAAGAGACCCAGTACTTC.